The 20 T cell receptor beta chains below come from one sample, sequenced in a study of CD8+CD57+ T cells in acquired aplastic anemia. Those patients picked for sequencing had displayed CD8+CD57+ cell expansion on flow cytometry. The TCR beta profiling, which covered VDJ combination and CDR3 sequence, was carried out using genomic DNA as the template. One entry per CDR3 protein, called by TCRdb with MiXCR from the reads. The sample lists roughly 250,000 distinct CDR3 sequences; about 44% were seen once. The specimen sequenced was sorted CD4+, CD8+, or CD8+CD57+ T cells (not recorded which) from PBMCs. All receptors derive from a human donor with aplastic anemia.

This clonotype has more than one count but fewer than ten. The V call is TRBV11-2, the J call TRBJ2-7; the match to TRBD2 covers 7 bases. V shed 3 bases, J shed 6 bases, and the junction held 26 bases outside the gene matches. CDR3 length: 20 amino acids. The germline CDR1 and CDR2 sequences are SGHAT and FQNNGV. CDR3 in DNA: TGTGCCAGCAGCTTTATTTTATGTGGGAGGGCCAAGCAAAGGTCTTGCGAGCAGTACTTC. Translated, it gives CASSFILCGRAKQRSCEQYF.

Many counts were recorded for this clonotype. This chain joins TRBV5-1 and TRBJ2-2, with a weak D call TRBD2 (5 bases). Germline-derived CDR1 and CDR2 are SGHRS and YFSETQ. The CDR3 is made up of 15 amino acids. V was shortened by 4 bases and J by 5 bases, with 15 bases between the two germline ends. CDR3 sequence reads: CASSPTLWETGELFF. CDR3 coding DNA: TGCGCCAGCAGCCCCACTTTGTGGGAGACCGGGGAGCTGTTTTTT.

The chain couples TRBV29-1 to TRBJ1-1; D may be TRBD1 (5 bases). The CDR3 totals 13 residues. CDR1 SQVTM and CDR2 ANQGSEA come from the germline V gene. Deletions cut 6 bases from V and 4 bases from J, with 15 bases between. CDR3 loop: CSVGDQRGTEAFF. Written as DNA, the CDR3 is TGCAGCGTGGGGGACCAACGGGGCACTGAAGCTTTCTTT.

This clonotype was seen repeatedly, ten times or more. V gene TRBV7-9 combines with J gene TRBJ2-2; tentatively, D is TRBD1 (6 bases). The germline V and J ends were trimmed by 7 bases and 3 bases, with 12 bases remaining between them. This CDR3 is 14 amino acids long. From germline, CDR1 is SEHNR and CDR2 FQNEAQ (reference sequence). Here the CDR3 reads CASTGAKDTGELFF. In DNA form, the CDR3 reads TGTGCCAGCACAGGGGCGAAGGACACCGGGGAGCTGTTTTTT.

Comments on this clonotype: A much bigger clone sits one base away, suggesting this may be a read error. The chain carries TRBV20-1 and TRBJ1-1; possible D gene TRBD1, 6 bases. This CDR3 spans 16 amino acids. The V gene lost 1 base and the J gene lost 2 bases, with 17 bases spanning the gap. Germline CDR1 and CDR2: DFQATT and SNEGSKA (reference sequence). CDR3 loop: CSARVGRRGANTEAFF. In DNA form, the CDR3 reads TGCAGTGCTAGAGTTGGGAGGAGGGGGGCAAACACTGAAGCTTTCTTT.

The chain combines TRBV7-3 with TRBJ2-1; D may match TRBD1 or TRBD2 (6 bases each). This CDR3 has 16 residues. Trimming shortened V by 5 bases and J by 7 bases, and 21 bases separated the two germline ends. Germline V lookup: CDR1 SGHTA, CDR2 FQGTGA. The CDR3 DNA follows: TGTGCCAGCAGCACGAACGGACAGCCTGCGGGGAATGAGCAGTTCTTC. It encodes CASSTNGQPAGNEQFF.

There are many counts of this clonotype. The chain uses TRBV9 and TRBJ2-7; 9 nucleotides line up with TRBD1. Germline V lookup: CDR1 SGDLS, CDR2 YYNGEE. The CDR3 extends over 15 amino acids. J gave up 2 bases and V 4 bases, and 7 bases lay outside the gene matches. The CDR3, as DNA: TGTGCCAGCAGCCCCCGGGACAGGGCAACCTACGAGCAGTACTTC. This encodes CASSPRDRATYEQYF.

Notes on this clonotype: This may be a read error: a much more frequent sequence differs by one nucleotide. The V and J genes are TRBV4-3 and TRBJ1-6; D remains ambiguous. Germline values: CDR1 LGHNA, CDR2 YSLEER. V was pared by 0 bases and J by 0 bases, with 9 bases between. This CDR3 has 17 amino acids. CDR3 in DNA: TGCGCCAGCAGCCAAGATCGAACGGGCTCCTATAATTCACCCCTCCACTTT. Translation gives CASSQDRTGSYNSPLHF.

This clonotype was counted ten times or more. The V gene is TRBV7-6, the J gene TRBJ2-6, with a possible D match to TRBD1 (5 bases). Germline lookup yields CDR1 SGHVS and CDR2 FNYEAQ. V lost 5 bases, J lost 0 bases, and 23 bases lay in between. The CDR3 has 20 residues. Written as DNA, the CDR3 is TGTGCCAGCAGCACTGCTACCCAAGGGGTAGAGAGCTCTGGGGCCAACGTCCTGACTTTC. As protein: CASSTATQGVESSGANVLTF.

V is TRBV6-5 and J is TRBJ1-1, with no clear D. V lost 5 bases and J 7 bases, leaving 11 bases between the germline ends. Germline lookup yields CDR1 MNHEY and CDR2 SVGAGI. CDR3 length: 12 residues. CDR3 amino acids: CASSPGRDEAFF. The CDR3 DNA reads TGTGCCAGCAGTCCCGGGCGAGATGAAGCTTTCTTT.

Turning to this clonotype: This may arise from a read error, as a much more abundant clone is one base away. The CDR3, as DNA: TGCAGTGTTAGACCCCCCCTAGCGGGAGATCTTGAGCAGTTCTTC. Translation: CSVRPPLAGDLEQFF. The rearrangement joins TRBV20-1 to TRBJ2-1; 10 nucleotides match TRBD2. Germline V gene lookup returns CDR1 DFQATT and CDR2 SNEGSKA (reference sequence). The CDR3 is made up of 15 amino acids.

CDR3 in amino acids: CASSPTLGTDTQYF. In nucleotides, the CDR3 is TGTGCCAGCAGCCCTACCCTAGGGACAGATACGCAGTATTTT. The chain employs TRBV9 and TRBJ2-3; no definite D call. The ends were cut back, 4 bases at V and 3 bases at J, with 12 bases in the middle. The CDR3 extends over 14 amino acids. CDR1 is SGDLS and CDR2 is YYNGEE in the germline V gene.

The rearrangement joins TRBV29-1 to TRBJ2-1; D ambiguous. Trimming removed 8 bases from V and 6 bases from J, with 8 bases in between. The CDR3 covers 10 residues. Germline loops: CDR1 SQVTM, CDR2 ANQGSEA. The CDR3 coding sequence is TGCAGCTCAAGGGTCAATGAGCAGTTCTTC. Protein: CSSRVNEQFF.

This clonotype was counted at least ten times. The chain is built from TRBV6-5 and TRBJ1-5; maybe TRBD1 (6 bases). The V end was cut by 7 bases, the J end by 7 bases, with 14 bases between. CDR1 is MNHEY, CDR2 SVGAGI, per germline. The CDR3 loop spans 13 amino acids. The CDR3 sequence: CASTSGEGQPQHF. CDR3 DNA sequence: TGTGCCAGCACCTCAGGGGAAGGGCAGCCCCAGCATTTT.

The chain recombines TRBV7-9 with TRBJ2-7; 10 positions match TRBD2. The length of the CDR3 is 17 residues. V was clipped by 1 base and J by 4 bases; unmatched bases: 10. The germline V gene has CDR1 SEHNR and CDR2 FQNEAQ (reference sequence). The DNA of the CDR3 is TGTGCCAGCAGCTTAGAGTTGGGGCTAGCGGGAGCTTACGAGCAGTACTTC. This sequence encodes CASSLELGLAGAYEQYF.

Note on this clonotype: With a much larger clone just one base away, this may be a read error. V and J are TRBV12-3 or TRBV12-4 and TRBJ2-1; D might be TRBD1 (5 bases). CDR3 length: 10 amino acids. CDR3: CASKGNGQFF. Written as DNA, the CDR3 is TGTGCCAGCAAGGGGAATGGGCAGTTCTTC.

The CDR3 region is CVGAASSYEQYF. The CDR3 region has the DNA TGTGTTGGGGCGGCCAGCTCCTACGAGCAGTACTTC. This rearrangement joins TRBV7-9 to TRBJ2-7, with a possible D match to TRBD1 (5 bases). The length of the CDR3 is 12 residues. CDR1 and CDR2 (germline): SEHNR, FQNEAQ (reference sequence).

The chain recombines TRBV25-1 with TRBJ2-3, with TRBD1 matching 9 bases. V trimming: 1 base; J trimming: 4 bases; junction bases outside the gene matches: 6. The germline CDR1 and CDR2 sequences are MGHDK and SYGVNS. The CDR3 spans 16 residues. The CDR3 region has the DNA TGTGCCAGCAGTGAATCTACGGGACAGGGAGCAGATACGCAGTATTTT. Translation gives CASSESTGQGADTQYF. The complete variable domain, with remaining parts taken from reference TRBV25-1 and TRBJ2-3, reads EADIYQTPRYLVIGTGKKITLECSQTMGHDKMYWYQQDPGMELHLIHYSYGVNSTEKGDLSSESTVSRIRTEHFPLTLESARPSHTSQYLCASSESTGQGADTQYFGPGTRLTVL.

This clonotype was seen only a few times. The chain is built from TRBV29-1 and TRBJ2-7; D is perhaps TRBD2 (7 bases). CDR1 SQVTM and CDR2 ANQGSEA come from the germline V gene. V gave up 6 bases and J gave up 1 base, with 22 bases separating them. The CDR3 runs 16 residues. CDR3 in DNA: TGCAGCGTGGAGGTCGGGAGGACAGATAGATCCTACGAGCAGTACTTC. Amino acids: CSVEVGRTDRSYEQYF.

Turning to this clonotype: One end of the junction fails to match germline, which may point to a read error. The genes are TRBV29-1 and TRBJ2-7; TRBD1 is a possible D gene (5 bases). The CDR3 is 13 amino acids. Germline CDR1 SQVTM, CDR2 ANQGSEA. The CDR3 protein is CSVEGQFSYEQYF. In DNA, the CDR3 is TGCAGCGTGGAAGGACAATTCTCCTACGAGCAGTACTTC.